The T cell receptor beta chain described here comes from a study of blood T cell repertoires in COVID-19. Study-level information: Sample material is recorded as cDNA or gDNA derived from T cells, B-cell-depleted T cells, or PBMCs.

In the original processing: Nucleated cell number was recorded as an estimate derived from reference gene primer amplification. Sequenced by immunoSEQ multiplex PCR; TCRdb stores in-frame clones only, minus some. V and J calls and clone size follow that table, whereas D and trimming were derived from the DNA. The sample holds 350,000 or so clones, more than 70% seen once. Regarding this clone: The same CDR3 is also encoded by other DNA sequences in this sample.

Germline V gene data show CDR1 as MNHNS and CDR2 as SASEGT. The CDR3 is 15 residues long. Trimming took 3 bases from V and 2 from J, leaving 12 bases between them. The sample was PBMCs or T cells enriched from blood (not recorded which). This TCR came from a woman aged 25 to 39 who had been exposed to COVID-19. The rearrangement links TRBV6-1 to TRBJ2-3; possible D gene TRBD1, 5 bases. For the CDR3, the DNA is TGTGCCAGCAGTGAGGGTCAGGGCAACACAGATACGCAGTATTTT. Amino acid sequence: CASSEGQGNTDTQYF.